This T cell receptor (beta chain) was identified during a study of T cell changes during pregnancy in multiple sclerosis. The length of the CDR3 is 14 residues. V was pared by 5 bases and J by 7 bases, with 14 bases between. Germline CDR1 is MNHEY and CDR2 is SMNVEV (reference sequence). The protocol was immunoSEQ multiplex PCR, while the TCRdb copy is restricted to in-frame clones and leaves out a portion. There are about 73,000 clones in the sample; 85% to 90% occur only once, and roughly 9.5% lies in the top ten. The chain combines TRBV27 with TRBJ2-2; maybe TRBD2 (5 bases). The clonotype was recovered from a female donor in good health, enrolled as a control in a pregnancy study. The specimen comprised peripheral blood, sampled after pregnancy. Written as DNA, the CDR3 is TGTGCCAGCAGTCCCGGGGTCCGAGGCGGGGAGCTGTTTTTT. Encoded protein: CASSPGVRGGELFF.